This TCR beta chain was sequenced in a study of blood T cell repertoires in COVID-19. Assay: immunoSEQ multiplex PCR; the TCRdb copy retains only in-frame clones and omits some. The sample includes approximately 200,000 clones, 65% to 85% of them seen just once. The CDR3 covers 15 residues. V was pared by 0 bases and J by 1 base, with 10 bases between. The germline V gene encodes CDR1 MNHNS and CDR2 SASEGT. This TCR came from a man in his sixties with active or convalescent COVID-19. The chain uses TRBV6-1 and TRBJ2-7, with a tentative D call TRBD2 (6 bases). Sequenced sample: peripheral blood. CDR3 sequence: CASSEAGLASYEQYF. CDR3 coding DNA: TGTGCCAGCAGTGAAGCGGGACTTGCATCCTACGAGCAGTACTTC.